The rows below give T cell receptor beta chains drawn from one sample of a study of blood T cell repertoires in COVID-19. Produced via immunoSEQ multiplex PCR; TCRdb's table is partial and in-frame only. The top ten clones hold 0.95% to 1.5% of a sample with roughly 200,000 clones, approximately 90% of them seen once. Sequenced material: PBMCs or T cells enriched from blood (not recorded which). Receptor source: a man aged 25 to 40 who had recovered from COVID-19. CDR3s include the opening cysteine and the closing phenylalanine or tryptophan. The D gene is left open where the match is weak. Size tells how often a clone was seen (once, few, many) or the class of an expanded clone, and some rows leave it out.

J gene,CDR3 length,clone size,V gene,D gene,CDR3 protein,CDR3 DNA
TRBJ1-6,15,NA,TRBV28,NA,CASLSGGRGNSPLHF,TGTGCCAGCCTTTCGGGCGGCAGGGGAAATTCACCCCTCCACTTT
TRBJ1-6,13,once,TRBV30,NA,CAWDTGSNSPLHF,TGTGCCTGGGACACAGGGTCCAATTCACCCCTCCACTTT
TRBJ2-1,12,NA,TRBV5-6,NA,CASSIGGDEQFF,TGTGCCAGCAGCATTGGGGGCGATGAGCAGTTCTTC
TRBJ1-1,13,NA,TRBV9,NA,CASSYRVNEQAFF,TGTGCCAGCAGCTACAGGGTTAATGAACAAGCTTTCTTT
TRBJ1-4,16,NA,TRBV18,NA,CASSSGVPTTNEKLFF,TGTGCCAGCTCATCAGGGGTCCCCACAACTAATGAAAAACTGTTTTTT
TRBJ2-7,15,NA,TRBV18,TRBD2,CASSPGLAGAYEQYF,TGTGCCAGCTCACCCGGACTAGCGGGGGCCTACGAGCAGTACTTC
TRBJ1-5,14,NA,TRBV7-2,NA,CASSLNRGNQPQHF,TGTGCCAGCAGCTTAAACCGGGGCAATCAGCCCCAGCATTTT
TRBJ2-1,11,NA,TRBV7-7,TRBD2,CAIGGSDEQFF,TGTGCTATCGGGGGGTCCGATGAGCAGTTCTTC
TRBJ2-2,18,once,TRBV7-9,TRBD1,CASSSRQGVKWNTGELFF,TGTGCCAGCAGCTCTCGGCAGGGGGTAAAGTGGAACACCGGGGAGCTGTTTTTT
TRBJ1-1,14,NA,TRBV27,TRBD1,CASRRDSMNTEAFF,TGTGCCAGCAGACGGGACAGCATGAACACTGAAGCTTTCTTT
TRBJ1-6,13,few,TRBV9,NA,CASSPRYNSPLHF,TGTGCCAGCAGCCCACGGTACAATTCACCCCTCCACTTT
TRBJ2-3,16,NA,TRBV4-3,TRBD2,CASSQDGAGGTDTQYF,TGCGCCAGCAGCCAAGATGGAGCGGGAGGAACAGATACGCAGTATTTT
TRBJ2-5,12,NA,TRBV30,NA,CAWSVRGETQYF,TGTGCCTGGAGTGTAAGAGGGGAGACCCAGTACTTC
TRBJ1-1,13,NA,TRBV18,NA,CASSPSGDLGAFF,TGTGCCAGCTCACCATCGGGAGATCTGGGGGCTTTCTTT
TRBJ2-1,15,NA,TRBV6-5,TRBD2,CASTKGLAGHNEQFF,TGTGCCAGCACAAAAGGACTAGCGGGTCACAATGAGCAGTTCTTC
TRBJ2-1,16,NA,TRBV19,NA,CASSTGGGARNNEQFF,TGTGCCAGTAGTACCGGTGGGGGGGCCAGAAACAATGAGCAGTTCTTC
TRBJ2-2,19,NA,TRBV7-2,TRBD1,CASSLALSARGHFTGELFF,TGTGCCAGCAGCTTAGCCCTGTCGGCCAGGGGGCATTTTACCGGGGAGCTGTTTTTT
TRBJ2-2,16,NA,TRBV7-6,NA,CASSPAVASNTGELFF,TGTGCCAGCAGCCCCGCGGTGGCCTCGAACACCGGGGAGCTGTTTTTT
TRBJ1-2,14,NA,TRBV6-2/TRBV6-3,NA,CASSRDRTNYGYTF,TGTGCCAGCAGTCGTGACAGGACAAACTATGGCTACACCTTC
TRBJ2-1,12,NA,TRBV7-8,NA,CASSLASGQRFF,TGTGCCAGCAGCTTAGCGTCGGGTCAACGGTTCTTC
TRBJ2-1,12,NA,TRBV29-1,NA,CSVEGPALEQFF,TGCAGCGTTGAAGGGCCTGCTTTGGAGCAGTTCTTC
TRBJ2-3,14,NA,TRBV4-1,NA,CASSQGFYTDTQYF,TGCGCCAGCTCGCAGGGGTTCTACACAGATACGCAGTATTTT
TRBJ2-3,16,NA,TRBV7-9,TRBD2,CASSLISGGPTDTQYF,TGTGCCAGCAGCTTAATCAGCGGGGGGCCCACAGATACGCAGTATTTT
TRBJ2-5,17,NA,TRBV13,NA,CASSFSAAVLYQETQYF,TGTGCCAGCAGCTTTTCCGCGGCCGTATTGTACCAAGAGACCCAGTACTTC
TRBJ2-1,16,NA,TRBV5-1,NA,CASSLGALPSYNEQFF,TGCGCCAGCAGCTTGGGGGCACTGCCCTCCTACAATGAGCAGTTCTTC
TRBJ2-2,13,NA,TRBV11-2,NA,CASSYQGIGELFF,TGTGCCAGCAGTTATCAGGGGATCGGGGAGCTGTTTTTT
TRBJ2-7,15,few,TRBV4-1,NA,CASSQDRAGPYEQYF,TGCGCCAGCAGCCAAGATCGGGCGGGGCCCTACGAGCAGTACTTC
TRBJ2-3,15,NA,TRBV27,TRBD2,CASSSTSGRSDTQYF,TGTGCCAGCAGTTCTACTAGCGGGAGATCAGATACGCAGTATTTT
TRBJ1-6,14,NA,TRBV6-6,NA,CASTMYGGNSPLHF,TGTGCCAGCACTATGTACGGTGGTAATTCACCCCTCCACTTT
TRBJ2-1,17,NA,TRBV7-2,NA,CASSLAATRGGYNEQFF,TGTGCCAGCAGCTTAGCAGCCACTAGAGGGGGATACAATGAGCAGTTCTTC
TRBJ2-7,11,NA,TRBV27,TRBD1,CASKTGAEQYF,TGTGCCAGCAAAACAGGGGCCGAGCAGTACTTC
TRBJ1-2,16,few,TRBV9,TRBD1,CASSPQTGGFTYGYTF,TGTGCCAGCAGCCCCCAGACAGGGGGCTTCACCTATGGCTACACCTTC
TRBJ1-4,15,NA,TRBV4-3,NA,CASSQAGTTNEKLFF,TGCGCCAGCAGCCAGGCAGGGACAACTAATGAAAAACTGTTTTTT
TRBJ1-1,14,NA,TRBV2,TRBD1,CASSRTGGATEAFF,TGTGCCAGCAGTAGGACAGGGGGCGCGACTGAAGCTTTCTTT
TRBJ2-7,13,NA,TRBV11-2,NA,CASSLGTHYEQYF,TGTGCCAGCAGCTTAGGAACACACTACGAGCAGTACTTC
TRBJ2-1,14,NA,TRBV7-9,TRBD1,CASSLVQGWDEQFF,TGTGCCAGCAGCTTAGTACAGGGGTGGGATGAGCAGTTCTTC
TRBJ2-2,15,NA,TRBV13,NA,CASSLDGRGTGELFF,TGTGCCAGCAGCTTAGATGGGAGGGGGACCGGGGAGCTGTTTTTT
TRBJ2-7,16,NA,TRBV10-1,TRBD2,CASSGTSGSGVYEQYF,TGCGCCAGCAGTGGGACTAGCGGGAGTGGGGTTTACGAGCAGTACTTC
TRBJ2-7,14,NA,TRBV5-8,NA,CASSLEAGTYEQYF,TGTGCCAGCAGCTTGGAGGCAGGGACCTACGAGCAGTACTTC
TRBJ2-3,15,NA,TRBV27,NA,CASSFLGIVTDTQYF,TGTGCCAGCAGTTTTCTCGGGATAGTAACAGATACGCAGTATTTT
TRBJ2-5,13,NA,TRBV30,NA,CAWNRVPQETQYF,TGTGCCTGGAACAGGGTTCCACAAGAGACCCAGTACTTC
TRBJ2-2,12,NA,TRBV2,NA,CASRLNTGELFF,TGTGCCAGCAGACTGAACACCGGGGAGCTGTTTTTT
TRBJ2-7,12,NA,TRBV5-1,NA,CASSFPTREQYF,TGCGCCAGCAGCTTCCCAACGCGGGAGCAGTACTTC
TRBJ2-1,16,NA,TRBV6-6,NA,CASSYSLSSSYNEQFF,TGTGCCAGCAGTTACTCCCTATCAAGCTCCTACAATGAGCAGTTCTTC
TRBJ2-7,14,NA,TRBV6-5,TRBD2,CASRGTIPPYEQYF,TGTGCCAGCAGGGGGACTATTCCACCCTACGAGCAGTACTTC
TRBJ1-5,16,few,TRBV6-2/TRBV6-3,TRBD1,CASSRRTGVSNQPQHF,TGTGCCAGCAGTCGCCGAACAGGGGTTAGCAATCAGCCCCAGCATTTT
TRBJ1-1,16,NA,TRBV2,TRBD1,CASRVKPGQVNTEAFF,TGTGCCAGCAGGGTTAAACCGGGACAGGTGAACACTGAAGCTTTCTTT
TRBJ1-1,12,NA,TRBV11-2,TRBD1,CASSENRGAAFF,TGTGCCAGCAGCGAAAACAGGGGGGCGGCTTTCTTT
TRBJ2-1,16,NA,TRBV4-3,TRBD2,CASSQWTSGRNNEQFF,TGCGCCAGCAGCCAATGGACTAGCGGGCGGAACAATGAGCAGTTCTTC
TRBJ2-5,14,NA,TRBV7-9,TRBD2,CASDWEGTKETQYF,TGTGCCAGCGATTGGGAGGGAACAAAAGAGACCCAGTACTTC
TRBJ1-2,14,NA,TRBV30,TRBD1,CAWSVSDRVSGYTF,TGTGCCTGGAGCGTATCGGACAGGGTGTCTGGCTACACCTTC
TRBJ1-5,13,NA,TRBV30,NA,CAWSRDSNQPQHF,TGTGCCTGGAGTCGGGATAGCAATCAGCCCCAGCATTTT
TRBJ2-4,14,NA,TRBV14,NA,CASSLRQVADIQYF,TGTGCCAGCAGCCTACGACAGGTCGCGGACATTCAGTACTTC
TRBJ1-1,16,NA,TRBV5-1,TRBD1,CASSFYPGTGGTEAFF,TGCGCCAGCAGCTTTTACCCCGGGACAGGGGGCACTGAAGCTTTCTTT
TRBJ2-2,14,NA,TRBV9,NA,CASSFGQTTGELFF,TGTGCCAGCAGCTTTGGACAGACCACCGGGGAGCTGTTTTTT